This entry concerns a single TCR beta chain. This CDR3 is 16 amino acids long. Germline trimming cut 4 bases from V and 8 bases from J; bases unmatched to any gene: 14. Germline values: CDR1 SGHDT, CDR2 YYEEEE. Methods used by the authors: From reference gene primer amplification, estimates of nucleated cell counts were derived. Sequencing was performed with immunoSEQ multiplex PCR; in TCRdb, only in-frame clones are kept and a portion is missing. That table supplies the V and J calls and clone size; D and trimming were determined from the DNA. The sample yields 130,000 to 150,000 clones, approximately 91% seen once. These data originate in a study of blood T cell repertoires in COVID-19. In the study overall: Acute and convalescent COVID-19 samples came from the United States, Italy and Spain. PBMCs, B-cell-depleted T cells, or T cells were the source of the cDNA or gDNA that made up the material.

Sample: peripheral blood. The chain combines TRBV5-6 with TRBJ2-1; 8 bases align to TRBD2. The source of this sequence is a human donor in a cohort sampled during active COVID-19. This CDR3 reads CASSIPTGGGVDEQFF. CDR3 nucleotide sequence: TGTGCCAGCAGCATTCCGACCGGGGGGGGAGTGGATGAGCAGTTCTTC.